Listed below are T cell receptor beta chains from one sample, sequenced in a study of T cell responses to AZD1222 COVID-19 vaccine. TCRdb's table, derived via immunoSEQ multiplex PCR, lists solely in-frame clones and lacks some. Among about 180,000 clones listed, approximately 94% were seen once. Sequences were derived from peripheral blood, sampled 28 days after the second AZD1222 dose. These receptors all stem from an adult who received the AZD1222 COVID-19 vaccine. Each CDR3 is given with its conserved first and last residue. The D gene is left open where the match is weak. The listing skips clone size in some rows; elsewhere it reads once, few, many or a size class.

cdr3_aa: CASSEWGARSSPLHF
cdr3_nt: TGTGCCAGCAGTGAATGGGGGGCCCGAAGTTCACCCCTCCACTTT
v_call: TRBV6-1
j_call: TRBJ1-6
clone_size: .
d_call: .

cdr3_aa: CASSGAPGQGPLHF
cdr3_nt: TGCGCCAGCAGCGGCGCCCCGGGACAGGGACCCCTCCACTTT
v_call: TRBV5-1
j_call: TRBJ1-6
clone_size: .
d_call: TRBD1

cdr3_aa: CSVVSDTQYF
cdr3_nt: TGCAGCGTTGTAAGCGACACGCAGTATTTT
v_call: TRBV29-1
j_call: TRBJ2-3
clone_size: .
d_call: .

cdr3_aa: CASSEAFRWEPSNQPQHF
cdr3_nt: TGTGCCAGCAGTGAAGCGTTCCGGTGGGAACCTAGCAATCAGCCCCAGCATTTT
v_call: TRBV6-1
j_call: TRBJ1-5
clone_size: .
d_call: .

cdr3_aa: CSARVEETQYF
cdr3_nt: TGCAGTGCTAGAGTCGAGGAGACCCAGTACTTC
v_call: TRBV20-1
j_call: TRBJ2-5
clone_size: .
d_call: .

cdr3_aa: CASSVGVGRNQPQHF
cdr3_nt: TGTGCCAGCAGCGTAGGGGTAGGAAGGAATCAGCCCCAGCATTTT
v_call: TRBV9
j_call: TRBJ1-5
clone_size: .
d_call: .

cdr3_aa: CASTLQGSTGEQYF
cdr3_nt: TGTGCCAGCACCCTACAGGGTTCAACAGGCGAGCAGTACTTC
v_call: TRBV7-9
j_call: TRBJ2-7
clone_size: few
d_call: .

cdr3_aa: CASSQDALHGETQYF
cdr3_nt: TGCGCCAGCAGCCAAGATGCACTCCACGGTGAGACCCAGTACTTC
v_call: TRBV4-3
j_call: TRBJ2-5
clone_size: .
d_call: .

cdr3_aa: CARSSRQGRWSGYTF
cdr3_nt: TGTGCCAGAAGCTCCCGACAGGGGAGATGGAGTGGCTACACCTTC
v_call: TRBV7-5
j_call: TRBJ1-2
clone_size: .
d_call: .

cdr3_aa: CASSSPGGRVTEAFF
cdr3_nt: TGTGCCAGCAGTTCCCCCGGGGGGAGGGTCACTGAAGCTTTCTTT
v_call: TRBV6-6
j_call: TRBJ1-1
clone_size: .
d_call: .

cdr3_aa: CASSLEQFADTF
cdr3_nt: TGTGCCAGCAGCTTGGAACAGTTCGCGGACACCTTC
v_call: TRBV5-6
j_call: TRBJ1-2
clone_size: once
d_call: .

cdr3_aa: CASKNSGGNTEAFF
cdr3_nt: TGTGCCAGCAAAAACTCAGGGGGAAACACTGAAGCTTTCTTT
v_call: TRBV6-5
j_call: TRBJ1-1
clone_size: .
d_call: TRBD1

cdr3_aa: CASSDLESGDEQYF
cdr3_nt: TGCGCCAGCAGTGATTTGGAGTCAGGCGACGAGCAGTACTTC
v_call: TRBV10-1
j_call: TRBJ2-7
clone_size: .
d_call: .

cdr3_aa: CASSYPPYTGELFF
cdr3_nt: TGTGCCAGCAGTTACCCACCATACACCGGGGAGCTGTTTTTT
v_call: TRBV6-2/TRBV6-3
j_call: TRBJ2-2
clone_size: once
d_call: .

cdr3_aa: CSVQYTSNTEAFF
cdr3_nt: TGCAGCGTTCAATACACGTCCAACACTGAAGCTTTCTTT
v_call: TRBV29-1
j_call: TRBJ1-1
clone_size: .
d_call: .

cdr3_aa: CAAGGQGGTEAFF
cdr3_nt: TGTGCCGCAGGCGGACAGGGCGGCACTGAAGCTTTCTTT
v_call: TRBV6-6
j_call: TRBJ1-1
clone_size: .
d_call: TRBD1

cdr3_aa: CASSYSGQINEKLFF
cdr3_nt: TGTGCCAGCAGTTACTCGGGACAGATTAATGAAAAACTGTTTTTT
v_call: TRBV6-5
j_call: TRBJ1-4
clone_size: .
d_call: TRBD1

cdr3_aa: CASSYSAADHQPQHF
cdr3_nt: TGTGCCAGCAGTTACTCCGCGGCAGATCATCAGCCCCAGCATTTT
v_call: TRBV6-5
j_call: TRBJ1-5
clone_size: .
d_call: .

cdr3_aa: CASSRTSGTYEQYF
cdr3_nt: TGTGCCAGCAGTAGGACTAGCGGGACCTACGAGCAGTACTTC
v_call: TRBV2
j_call: TRBJ2-7
clone_size: .
d_call: TRBD2

cdr3_aa: CASSPVIGLDSGYTF
cdr3_nt: TGTGCCAGCAGCCCCGTTATTGGGCTCGATAGTGGCTACACCTTC
v_call: TRBV14
j_call: TRBJ1-2
clone_size: .
d_call: .

cdr3_aa: CASSQSFYTGELFF
cdr3_nt: TGTGCCAGCAGTCAGAGCTTTTACACCGGGGAGCTGTTTTTT
v_call: TRBV6-5
j_call: TRBJ2-2
clone_size: .
d_call: .

cdr3_aa: CASTGGNYNEQFF
cdr3_nt: TGTGCCAGTACAGGGGGGAACTACAATGAGCAGTTCTTC
v_call: TRBV19
j_call: TRBJ2-1
clone_size: .
d_call: .

cdr3_aa: CASSLYRVGYNEQFF
cdr3_nt: TGCGCCAGCAGCTTGTACAGGGTTGGGTACAATGAGCAGTTCTTC
v_call: TRBV5-1
j_call: TRBJ2-1
clone_size: .
d_call: .

cdr3_aa: CASSPWTGGGEKLFF
cdr3_nt: TGTGCCAGCAGCCCTTGGACGGGTGGTGGAGAAAAACTGTTTTTT
v_call: TRBV11-2
j_call: TRBJ1-4
clone_size: .
d_call: .

cdr3_aa: CASSPTGGRGQPQHF
cdr3_nt: TGTGCCAGCAGCCCGACAGGGGGCCGGGGTCAGCCCCAGCATTTT
v_call: TRBV7-9
j_call: TRBJ1-5
clone_size: .
d_call: TRBD1

cdr3_aa: CAISESHEQFF
cdr3_nt: TGTGCCATCAGTGAGTCGCATGAGCAGTTCTTC
v_call: TRBV10-3
j_call: TRBJ2-1
clone_size: .
d_call: .

cdr3_aa: CASSEMRGAYGYTF
cdr3_nt: TGTGCCAGCAGTGAGATGAGGGGCGCGTATGGCTACACCTTC
v_call: TRBV6-1
j_call: TRBJ1-2
clone_size: .
d_call: .

cdr3_aa: CASTTGNTGELFF
cdr3_nt: TGTGCCAGCACCACAGGGAACACCGGGGAGCTGTTTTTT
v_call: TRBV27
j_call: TRBJ2-2
clone_size: .
d_call: .

cdr3_aa: CASGARGWNSPLHF
cdr3_nt: TGTGCTAGTGGTGCACGAGGATGGAATTCACCCCTCCACTTT
v_call: TRBV12-5
j_call: TRBJ1-6
clone_size: .
d_call: .

cdr3_aa: CAWGEDSPLHF
cdr3_nt: TGTGCCTGGGGGGAGGATTCACCCCTCCACTTT
v_call: TRBV30
j_call: TRBJ1-6
clone_size: .
d_call: .

cdr3_aa: CASSFPRRYRVDETQYF
cdr3_nt: TGTGCCAGCAGTTTCCCACGGCGTTACAGGGTCGACGAGACCCAGTACTTC
v_call: TRBV28
j_call: TRBJ2-5
clone_size: .
d_call: .

cdr3_aa: CASSWPRRGSNRNTIYF
cdr3_nt: TGTGCCAGCAGTTGGCCAAGAAGGGGTTCTAATCGGAACACCATATATTTT
v_call: TRBV11-2
j_call: TRBJ1-3
clone_size: once
d_call: .

cdr3_aa: CASSLTGSQPQHF
cdr3_nt: TGTGCCAGCAGCTTAACAGGGAGCCAGCCCCAGCATTTT
v_call: TRBV7-2
j_call: TRBJ1-5
clone_size: .
d_call: .

cdr3_aa: CASRVDTYGYTF
cdr3_nt: TGTGCCAGCAGAGTCGACACCTATGGCTACACCTTC
v_call: TRBV28
j_call: TRBJ1-2
clone_size: .
d_call: .

cdr3_aa: CASSPLGVNQPQHF
cdr3_nt: TGTGCCAGCAGCCCACTGGGGGTTAATCAGCCCCAGCATTTT
v_call: TRBV7-6
j_call: TRBJ1-5
clone_size: .
d_call: .

cdr3_aa: CASIAGSLTNEQFF
cdr3_nt: TGCGCCAGTATAGCGGGGAGCCTCACCAATGAGCAGTTCTTC
v_call: TRBV5-1
j_call: TRBJ2-1
clone_size: .
d_call: TRBD2

cdr3_aa: CSVGGSDGYTF
cdr3_nt: TGCAGCGTTGGCGGTTCAGATGGCTACACCTTC
v_call: TRBV29-1
j_call: TRBJ1-2
clone_size: .
d_call: .

cdr3_aa: CASSQDMGTWNTDTQYF
cdr3_nt: TGTGCCAGCAGCCAAGATATGGGGACATGGAACACAGATACGCAGTATTTT
v_call: TRBV3-1/TRBV3-2
j_call: TRBJ2-3
clone_size: .
d_call: .

cdr3_aa: CASSIFPVYGYTF
cdr3_nt: TGTGCCAGTAGTATTTTTCCCGTCTATGGCTACACCTTC
v_call: TRBV19
j_call: TRBJ1-2
clone_size: .
d_call: .

cdr3_aa: CASSESVLRGGQTDTQYF
cdr3_nt: TGCGCCAGCAGTGAGTCAGTTCTACGGGGGGGCCAAACAGATACGCAGTATTTT
v_call: TRBV10-1
j_call: TRBJ2-3
clone_size: .
d_call: TRBD2

cdr3_aa: CASRAELSIVAEAFF
cdr3_nt: TGTGCCAGCAGAGCCGAGCTATCAATTGTGGCTGAAGCTTTCTTT
v_call: TRBV2
j_call: TRBJ1-1
clone_size: .
d_call: .

cdr3_aa: CASSLAGDPQETQYF
cdr3_nt: TGTGCCAGCAGCCTGGCGGGGGACCCCCAAGAGACCCAGTACTTC
v_call: TRBV7-2
j_call: TRBJ2-5
clone_size: .
d_call: TRBD2

cdr3_aa: CASSDGGVRQPQHF
cdr3_nt: TGTGCCAGCAGTGACGGAGGGGTACGGCAGCCCCAGCATTTT
v_call: TRBV6-6
j_call: TRBJ1-5
clone_size: .
d_call: .

cdr3_aa: CASGIDGQPQHF
cdr3_nt: TGTGCCAGCGGAATAGACGGTCAGCCCCAGCATTTT
v_call: TRBV12-3/TRBV12-4
j_call: TRBJ1-5
clone_size: .
d_call: .

cdr3_aa: CASSPLGTGYNEQFF
cdr3_nt: TGTGCCAGCAGTCCCCTAGGGACTGGATACAATGAGCAGTTCTTC
v_call: TRBV11-2
j_call: TRBJ2-1
clone_size: once
d_call: .

cdr3_aa: CASSLTRGNTGELFF
cdr3_nt: TGTGCCAGCAGCTTAACCAGGGGAAACACCGGGGAGCTGTTTTTT
v_call: TRBV11-2
j_call: TRBJ2-2
clone_size: .
d_call: .

cdr3_aa: CASRQDRVDPEAFF
cdr3_nt: TGTGCCAGCAGGCAAGACAGGGTGGACCCTGAAGCTTTCTTT
v_call: TRBV11-2
j_call: TRBJ1-1
clone_size: .
d_call: TRBD1

cdr3_aa: CASSIQQLNTEAFF
cdr3_nt: TGTGCCAGTAGTATTCAACAGCTGAACACTGAAGCTTTCTTT
v_call: TRBV19
j_call: TRBJ1-1
clone_size: .
d_call: .